The clone carrying this T cell receptor beta chain was recorded only once. The antigen is undetermined. The CDR3 totals 15 residues. V dropped 5 bases and J dropped 4 bases, with 17 bases sitting between them. Germline V gives CDR1 SGHAT, CDR2 FQNNGV. The source of the sample is a study of T cell responses to AZD1222 COVID-19 vaccine. Broader study findings: Researchers report vaccine-associated CD4 TCRs spanning spike, with dominance at 160-218 and 743-854. The reported proportion of spike-specific TCRs targeting unmutated variant regions was nearly half.

Profiled with immunoSEQ multiplex PCR; TCRdb holds only in-frame clones, not every one. The sample includes tens of thousands of clones, 70% to 90% of them seen just once. V is TRBV11-2 and J is TRBJ1-2; D is perhaps TRBD1 (5 bases). The sample was peripheral blood, taken on day 0 of AZD1222 vaccination. The origin of this receptor is an adult in good health. CDR3 nucleotide sequence: TGTGCCAGCAGCGCCGGGACTAAGAAGACCTATGGCTACACCTTC. It translates to CASSAGTKKTYGYTF.